Below are 2 T cell receptor beta chains sequenced from a single sample in a study of CD8 T cells in ankylosing spondylitis listed by TCRdb under 2017. Libraries were constructed by 5' RACE. This sample was sequenced with an Illumina HiSeq 2500. TCRdb reprocessed the public reads (quality trimming at Q25 with fastp, clone calling with MiXCR) and kept in-frame beta chains. One record per CDR3 amino acid sequence lists the most common genes and DNA. This sample comprises 200,000 to 250,000 distinct CDR3 sequences, about 11% of them detected only once. 6% to 7.5% of the sample rests with the top ten. The sample taken for sequencing was blood, either unsorted or a sorted T cell fraction (not recorded which). Every receptor here comes from a male donor with ankylosing spondylitis or in good health (not recorded which).

The table lists this clonotype with many counts. The chain joins TRBV5-1 to TRBJ1-2, with D possibly being TRBD1 (5 bases). Trimming removed 0 bases at V and 2 bases at J, with 11 bases between. Germline loops: CDR1 SGHRS, CDR2 YFSETQ. This CDR3 spans 15 amino acids. Here the CDR3 DNA reads TGCGCCAGCAGCTTGGTTGCAGGGTCGAACTATGGCTACACCTTC. It translates to CASSLVAGSNYGYTF. Complete variable domain (other parts from reference TRBV5-1 and TRBJ1-2): KAGVTQTPRYLIKTRGQQVTLSCSPISGHRSVSWYQQTPGQGLQFLFEYFSETQRNKGNFPGRFSGRQFSNSRSEMNVSTLELGDSALYLCASSLVAGSNYGYTFGSGTRLTVV.

Ten or more counts support this clonotype. The V call is TRBV6-2 or TRBV6-3, the J call TRBJ2-3; possibly TRBD1 for D (5 bases). CDR3 length: 12 residues. V was clipped by 5 bases and J by 3 bases, with 6 bases between them. Germline CDR1 MNHEY, CDR2 SVGEGT. As DNA, the CDR3 is TGTGCCAGCAGTACAGGAACAGATACGCAGTATTTT. Its translation is CASSTGTDTQYF.